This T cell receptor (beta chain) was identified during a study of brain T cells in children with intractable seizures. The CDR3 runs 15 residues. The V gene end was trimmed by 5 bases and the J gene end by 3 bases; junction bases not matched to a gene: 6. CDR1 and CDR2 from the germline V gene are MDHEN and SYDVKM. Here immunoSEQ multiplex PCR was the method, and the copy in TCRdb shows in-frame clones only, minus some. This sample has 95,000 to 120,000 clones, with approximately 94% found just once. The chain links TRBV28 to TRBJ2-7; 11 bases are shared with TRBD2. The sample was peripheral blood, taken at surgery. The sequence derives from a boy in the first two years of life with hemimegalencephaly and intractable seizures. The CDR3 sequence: CASSRLAGSGYEQYF. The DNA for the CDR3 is TGTGCCAGCAGTCGACTAGCGGGATCGGGCTACGAGCAGTACTTC.